The sample holds one count of the clone carrying this TCR beta chain. Primers included in the PCR were 60 Vbeta and 13 Jbeta primers. The assay was immunoSEQ multiplex PCR, and TCRdb's table has in-frame clones only and misses some. The sample yields approximately 170,000 clones, 75% to 85% seen once. Unmatched junction bases numbered 6, after V lost 7 bases and J lost 4 bases. The CDR3 runs 13 residues. The V gene's germline CDR1 is SEHNR and CDR2 FQNEAQ (reference sequence). The data were obtained in a study of cytomegalovirus exposure and HLA in healthy donors. The clonotype was recovered from a female donor in good health and CMV-seronegative. The gene calls are TRBV7-9 and TRBJ1-1, with 7 nucleotides matching TRBD1. Sequenced sample: PBMCs. The CDR3 DNA reads as TGTGCCAGCAAAAAGGGGGCGGGCACTGAAGCTTTCTTT. This codes for CASKKGAGTEAFF.